These 25 T cell receptor beta chains were sequenced from one sample in a study of early T cells in non-severe SARS-CoV-2 infection. TCRdb recomputed calls from the 5' RACE reads with MiXCR, one row per CDR3 protein. The table shows about 66,000 distinct CDR3 sequences, with approximately 13% occurring only once. What was sequenced was whole blood. The receptors derive from an adult who was a healthcare worker with PCR-confirmed SARS-CoV-2 infection or an uninfected control (not recorded which).

The sample holds a few counts of this clonotype. The chain's CDR3 is CASSGGHGSEAFF. CDR3 coding DNA: TGTGCCAGCAGTGGGGGTCATGGGTCTGAAGCTTTCTTT. The J gene is TRBJ1-1, the V gene TRBV28; possibly TRBD1 for D (5 bases). There are 13 residues in the CDR3. V was pared by 5 bases and J by 6 bases, with 13 bases between. Germline V gene sequence: CDR1 MDHEN, CDR2 SYDVKM.

The chain joins TRBV6-5 to TRBJ2-1, with 12 bases identical to TRBD2. The CDR3 sequence is 18 residues long. Germline V lookup: CDR1 MNHEY, CDR2 SVGAGI. Trimming cost V 6 bases and J 4 bases; bases outside gene matches: 13. CDR3 loop: CASSRTPSTSGRYNEQFF. In nucleotides, the CDR3 is TGTGCCAGCAGCCGCACCCCATCGACTAGCGGGAGATACAATGAGCAGTTCTTC.

In its sample, this clonotype was seen many times. The chain recombines TRBV20-1 with TRBJ2-7, with D possibly matching TRBD1 (6 bases). Trimming removed 5 bases at V and 2 bases at J, with 19 bases between. The CDR3 has 15 amino acids. Germline lookup yields CDR1 DFQATT and CDR2 SNEGSKA (reference sequence). CDR3 sequence reads: CSAPDTSRGTYEQYF. Here the CDR3 DNA reads TGCAGTGCTCCGGACACATCGAGGGGGACCTACGAGCAGTACTTC.

CDR3 amino acids: CASSISLNTGELFF. The CDR3 bases are TGTGCCAGTAGTATATCTCTCAACACCGGGGAGCTGTTTTTT. The V and J genes are TRBV19 and TRBJ2-2; D call uncertain. Germline V lookup: CDR1 LNHDA, CDR2 SQIVND (reference sequence). Trimming took off 2 bases at V and 2 bases at J, with 6 bases between the two ends. This CDR3 has 14 residues.

This chain connects TRBV29-1 to TRBJ1-2, with TRBD1 identical over 7 bases. J gave up 2 bases and V 4 bases, and 4 bases lay outside the gene matches. The CDR3 extends over 13 amino acids. Germline CDR1 and CDR2: SQVTM and ANQGSEA. The CDR3 loop is CSVGTGANYGYTF. The CDR3 DNA sequence: TGCAGCGTTGGGACAGGCGCAAACTATGGCTACACCTTC.

The chain combines TRBV27 with TRBJ1-4, with 7 positions matching TRBD1. In germline, CDR1 is MNHEY, CDR2 SMNVEV (reference sequence). V shed 4 bases and J 3 bases; nucleotides not matched to a gene: 5. This CDR3 spans 15 amino acids. This chain's CDR3 is CASSSDRVANEKLFF. CDR3 nucleotide sequence: TGTGCCAGCAGTTCCGACAGGGTGGCTAATGAAAAACTGTTTTTT.

In its sample, this clonotype was seen a few times. J is TRBJ1-1 and V is TRBV6-1; TRBD1 aligns across 8 bases. This CDR3 spans 14 amino acids. In germline, CDR1 is MNHNS, CDR2 SASEGT. Trimming removed 6 bases from V and 6 bases from J; junction bases left unmatched: 9. This CDR3 reads CASSDGQGWSEAFF. The CDR3 DNA is TGTGCCAGCAGCGATGGACAGGGATGGTCTGAAGCTTTCTTT.

This clonotype was observed at least ten times. The chain links TRBV11-2 to TRBJ1-1, with 7 bases matching TRBD1. The V gene's germline CDR1 is SGHAT and CDR2 FQNNGV. The CDR3 is 12 residues long. V shed 5 bases and J 10 bases; nucleotides not matched to a gene: 7. In DNA form, the CDR3 reads TGTGCCAGCAGCCTGGGGACAGAACGAGCTTTCTTT. Its translation: CASSLGTERAFF.

V gene TRBV29-1 combines with J gene TRBJ2-3; 8 nucleotides agree with TRBD2. The CDR3 runs 16 residues. Germline trimming cut 4 bases from V and 0 bases from J; bases unmatched to any gene: 9. CDR1 is SQVTM, CDR2 ANQGSEA, per germline. DNA for the CDR3: TGCAGCGTTGTGAGGTTAGCGGGACCTAGCACAGATACGCAGTATTTT. This translates into CSVVRLAGPSTDTQYF.

This clonotype was detected many times. This chain links TRBV28 with TRBJ1-5; D remains unclear. Germline V gene data show CDR1 as MDHEN and CDR2 as SYDVKM. CDR3 length equals 12 residues. V lost 5 bases and J lost 6, with 8 bases in between. The CDR3 sequence is CASSVLSQPQHF. In nucleotides, the CDR3 is TGTGCCAGCAGTGTACTGAGTCAGCCCCAGCATTTT.

This clonotype occurred many times. The V and J genes are TRBV7-8 and TRBJ2-7; maybe TRBD1 (6 bases). V dropped 5 bases and J dropped 2 bases, with 22 bases sitting between them. The CDR3 is 17 amino acids. CDR1 is SGHVS, CDR2 FQNEAQ, per germline. In nucleotides, the CDR3 is TGTGCCAGCAGCCAGCGTACCGGGACACCTTCTACCTACGAGCAGTACTTC. Its protein product is CASSQRTGTPSTYEQYF.

The CDR3 DNA reads TGTGCCGCCCAGGGGTCCACTGAAGCTTTCTTT. Amino acids: CAAQGSTEAFF. The chain uses TRBV28 and TRBJ1-1; the D gene is possibly TRBD1 (6 bases). Trimming cost V 11 bases and J 4 bases, with 11 bases left between them. Germline assignment: CDR1 MDHEN and CDR2 SYDVKM. The CDR3 covers 11 residues.

V gene TRBV18 combines with J gene TRBJ1-4; D gene uncertain. Trimming pared 4 bases from V and 0 bases from J, leaving 12 bases between. CDR1 is KGHSH and CDR2 is LQKENI in the germline V gene. There are 16 residues in the CDR3. CDR3 coding DNA: TGTGCCAGCTCACATGGACCGACGCCAACTAATGAAAAACTGTTTTTT. Residues: CASSHGPTPTNEKLFF. Supplemented by reference TRBV18 and TRBJ1-4, the full variable domain reads NAGVMQNPRHLVRRRGQEARLRCSPMKGHSHVYWYRQLPEEGLKFMVYLQKENIIDESGMPKERFSAEFPKEGPSILRIQQVVRGDSAAYFCASSHGPTPTNEKLFFGSGTQLSVL.

The chain carries TRBV12-3 or TRBV12-4 and TRBJ1-1, with 7 nucleotides matching TRBD1. This CDR3 has 13 residues. The trim removed 6 bases at V and 4 bases at J, leaving 5 bases unmatched. The chain's CDR3 is CASRKGAFTEAFF. CDR3 nucleotide sequence: TGTGCCAGCAGGAAGGGGGCCTTCACTGAAGCTTTCTTT.

The V and J genes are TRBV7-9 and TRBJ2-2; D not resolved. The CDR3 totals 15 residues. The germline V gene has CDR1 SEHNR and CDR2 FQNEAQ (reference sequence). Trimming shortened V by 3 bases and J by 7 bases, and 15 bases separated the two germline ends. The CDR3 region is CASSFSGSLRGELFF. CDR3 nucleotide sequence: TGTGCCAGCAGCTTCTCCGGGTCCCTTCGCGGGGAGCTGTTTTTT.

This clonotype was recorded a few times. The V gene is TRBV28, the J gene TRBJ2-7; 9 bases are a match to TRBD1. In germline, CDR1 is MDHEN, CDR2 SYDVKM. The CDR3 has 16 residues. J lost 4 bases, V lost 5 bases, and 12 bases had no gene match. This CDR3 is CASSRTGARVEYEQYF. CDR3 bases: TGTGCCAGCAGTCGGACAGGGGCGAGGGTCGAATACGAGCAGTACTTC.

This clonotype was found many times. This chain uses TRBV12-3 or TRBV12-4 with TRBJ1-5, with D possibly TRBD1 on 5 matching bases. Deletions cut 5 bases from V and 6 bases from J, with 20 bases between. CDR3 length: 16 residues. CDR3 coding DNA: TGTGCCAGCAGTCCCGCGGGACCCATAGGGAGTCAGCCCCAGCATTTT. Encoded protein: CASSPAGPIGSQPQHF.

The chain has TRBV5-1 and TRBJ2-5; TRBD1 matches at 8 bases. Germline loops: CDR1 SGHRS, CDR2 YFSETQ. V lost 8 bases to trimming and J lost 2 bases; unmatched junction nucleotides: 8. This CDR3 contains 14 residues. CDR3 nucleotide sequence: TGCGCCAGTTATAAGGACAGGGTTCAAGAGACCCAGTACTTC. Residues: CASYKDRVQETQYF.

This clonotype was seen ten or more times. J is TRBJ1-1 and V is TRBV27, with a possible D match to TRBD1 (6 bases). V dropped 3 bases and J dropped 5 bases, with 13 bases sitting between them. The length of the CDR3 is 14 residues. The germline V gene encodes CDR1 MNHEY and CDR2 SMNVEV (reference sequence). The CDR3 region has the DNA TGTGCCAGCAGTTTTCAGGGGCGGAAAACTGAAGCTTTCTTT. Amino acids: CASSFQGRKTEAFF.

This clonotype was seen a few times. The chain has TRBV28 and TRBJ2-7; perhaps TRBD2 as D (5 bases). V was shortened by 5 bases and J by 4 bases, with 9 bases between the two germline ends. The germline gives CDR1 MDHEN, CDR2 SYDVKM. There are 12 residues in the CDR3. The CDR3 spells CASSPPGYEQYF. The CDR3 coding sequence is TGTGCCAGCAGTCCCCCGGGGTACGAGCAGTACTTC.

The chain uses TRBV20-1 and TRBJ2-1, with D tentatively TRBD2 (6 bases). Germline V gene data show CDR1 as DFQATT and CDR2 as SNEGSKA (reference sequence). This CDR3 region has 11 residues. Trimming shortened V by 7 bases and J by 15 bases, and 19 bases separated the two germline ends. The CDR3 here is CSGLADINPFF. Here the CDR3 DNA reads TGCAGTGGGTTAGCGGACATTAACCCGTTCTTC.

This clonotype was observed a few times. The rearrangement links TRBV10-3 to TRBJ2-4; 11 positions match TRBD2. V was pared by 2 bases and J by 8 bases, with 5 bases of the junction left unmatched. Looked up from germline, CDR1 is ENHRY and CDR2 is SYGVKD. This CDR3 is built from 15 residues. In DNA form, the CDR3 reads TGTGCCATCAGTGAGACTAGCGGGAGTTTAGACATTCAGTACTTC. Translation: CAISETSGSLDIQYF.

The J gene is TRBJ2-1, the V gene TRBV20-1, with 15 bases lining up with TRBD2. CDR1 is DFQATT and CDR2 is SNEGSKA in the germline V gene (reference sequence). The CDR3 length is 13 residues. V dropped 6 bases and J dropped 15; count of bases not matched to a gene: 9. The CDR3 coding sequence is TGCAGTGCGTCGGGACTAGCGGGAGGATTACGGTTCTTC. Translation gives CSASGLAGGLRFF.

This clonotype was counted many times. The chain combines TRBV18 with TRBJ1-1; D is ambiguous. This CDR3 has 13 residues. Germline lookup yields CDR1 KGHSH and CDR2 LQKENI. V was pared by 6 bases and J by 0 bases, with 8 bases between. The CDR3 spells CASSRQLNTEAFF. In nucleotides, the CDR3 is TGTGCCAGCTCGCGGCAGCTGAACACTGAAGCTTTCTTT.

The chain carries TRBV28 and TRBJ1-2, with a weak D call TRBD1 (5 bases). The ends were cut back, 2 bases at V and 3 bases at J, with 10 bases in the middle. Germline V gene data show CDR1 as MDHEN and CDR2 as SYDVKM. The CDR3 spans 14 residues. The CDR3 loop is CASSLIGRDYGYTF. The CDR3 DNA sequence: TGTGCCAGCAGTTTAATCGGCAGGGACTATGGCTACACCTTC.